The present T cell receptor (beta chain) was sequenced within a study of patients and donors after allogeneic stem cell transplantation. Germline V gene lookup returns CDR1 MNHEY and CDR2 SVGEGT. The CDR3 totals 15 residues. The V gene lost 6 bases and the J gene lost 0 bases, with 12 bases spanning the gap. TCRdb re-analysed the RT-PCR reads in MiXCR, keeping a single row per CDR3 protein. This table has roughly 880,000 distinct CDR3 sequences, approximately 19% appearing once. This clonotype originated in a human donor who was either an allogeneic HSCT recipient or a stem cell or donor lymphocyte infusion donor (not recorded which). It is not recorded whose cells these are; they may come from a transplant donor. The chain recombines TRBV6-2 or TRBV6-3 with TRBJ1-3; D gene unclear. The specimen was blood, either unsorted or a sorted T cell fraction (not recorded which). This CDR3 is CASSPPGISGNTIYF. CDR3 sequence (DNA): TGTGCCAGCAGCCCGCCCGGGATCTCTGGAAACACCATATATTTT.